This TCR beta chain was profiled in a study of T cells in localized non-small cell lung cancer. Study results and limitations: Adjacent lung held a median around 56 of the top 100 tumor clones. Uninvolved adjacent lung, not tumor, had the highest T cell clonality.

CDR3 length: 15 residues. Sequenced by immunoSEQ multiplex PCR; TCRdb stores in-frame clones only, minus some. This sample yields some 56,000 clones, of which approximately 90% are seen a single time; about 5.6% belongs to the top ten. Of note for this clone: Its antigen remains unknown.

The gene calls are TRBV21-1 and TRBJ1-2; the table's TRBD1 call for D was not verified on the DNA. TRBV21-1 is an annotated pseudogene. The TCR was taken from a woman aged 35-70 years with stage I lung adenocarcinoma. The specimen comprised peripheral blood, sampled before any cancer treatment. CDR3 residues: CASSKDDRTNYGYTF. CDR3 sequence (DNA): TGTGCCAGCAGCAAAGACGACAGAACTAACTATGGCTACACCTTC.